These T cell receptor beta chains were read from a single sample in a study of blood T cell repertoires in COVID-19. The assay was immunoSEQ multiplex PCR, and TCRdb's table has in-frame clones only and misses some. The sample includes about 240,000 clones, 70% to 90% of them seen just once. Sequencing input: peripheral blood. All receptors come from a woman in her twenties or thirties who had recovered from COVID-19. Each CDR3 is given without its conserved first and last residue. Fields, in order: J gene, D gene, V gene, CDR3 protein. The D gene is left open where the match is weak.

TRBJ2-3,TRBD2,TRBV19,ASSTWTSGEGADTQY
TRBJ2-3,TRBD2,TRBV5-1,ASTPDRGGTKDTQY
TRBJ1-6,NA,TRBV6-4,ASSGDGVSPLH
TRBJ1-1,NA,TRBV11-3,ASSLGVGVDTEAF
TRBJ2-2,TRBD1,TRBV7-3,ASSPWDRGGTGELF
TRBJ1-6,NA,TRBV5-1,ASSGDGRTNSPLH
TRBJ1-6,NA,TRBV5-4,ASSSGGTATLSLH
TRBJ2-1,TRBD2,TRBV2,ASSEALRGGVRNEQF
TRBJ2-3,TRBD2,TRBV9,ASSVGGGRGADTQY
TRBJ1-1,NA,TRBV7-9,ASSYDRTQAF
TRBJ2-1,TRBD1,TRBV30,AWTWTGGREQF
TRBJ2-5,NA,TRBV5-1,ASSPGGGGRETQY
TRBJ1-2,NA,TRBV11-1,ASSADSFDLNYGYT
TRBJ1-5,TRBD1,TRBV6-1,ASSEDRGSNQPQH
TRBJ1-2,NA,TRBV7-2,ASKPGDVYGYT
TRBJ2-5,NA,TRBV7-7,ASSRQLQETQY
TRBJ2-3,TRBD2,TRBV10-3,AISEGGGAIDTQY
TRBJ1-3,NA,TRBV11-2,ASSLAPGDSGNTIY
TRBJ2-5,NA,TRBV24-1,ATSASDIQETQY
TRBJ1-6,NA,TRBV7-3,ASSLLGLGHSPLH
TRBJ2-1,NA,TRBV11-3,ASSPGVFEGYNEQF
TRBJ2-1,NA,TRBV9,ASSPRAGQGEQF
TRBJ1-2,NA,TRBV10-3,AIRWGGSSFYGYT
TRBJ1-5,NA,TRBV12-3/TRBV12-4,ASSPRELQPQH
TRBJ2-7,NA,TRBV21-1,ASIPVPSYEQY
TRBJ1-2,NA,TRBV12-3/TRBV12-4,ASSPLGSGGYT
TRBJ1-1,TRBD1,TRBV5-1,ASTGGTEAF
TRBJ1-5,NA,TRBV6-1,ASSETRGPNQPQH
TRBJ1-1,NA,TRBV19,ASSIGPRGNTEAF
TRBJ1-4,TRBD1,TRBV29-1,SVGQGRGSEEGEKLF
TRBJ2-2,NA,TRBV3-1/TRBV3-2,ASSLSTGELF
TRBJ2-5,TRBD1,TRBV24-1,ATSQGADETQY
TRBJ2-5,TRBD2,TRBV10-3,AISDLAGAQETQY
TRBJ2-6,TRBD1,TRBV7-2,ASSLQGVHSGANVLT
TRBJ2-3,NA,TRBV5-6,ASSLAALATSTDTQY
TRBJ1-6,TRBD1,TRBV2,ASRMGQGASPLH
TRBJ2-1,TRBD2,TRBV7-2,ASSLGIAGANEQF
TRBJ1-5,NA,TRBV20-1,SAQAGQTQH
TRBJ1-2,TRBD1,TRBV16,ASSRLRDRNKNYGYT
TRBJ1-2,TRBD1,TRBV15,ATSHEGGGGYT